The 12 T cell receptor beta chains below come from one sample, sequenced in a study of chemoradiotherapy in HPV16-positive cancers (dated by TCRdb to between 2022 and 2023). Libraries came from the immunoSEQ multiplex PCR assay. TCRdb mirrors the immuneACCESS table, restricted to in-frame sequences. Some clones are absent from its copies; in checked studies, under half trace to an unresolved V gene, and the reason for the others is unknown. The sample table holds about 29,000 clones, of which around 90% were seen once. 22% of the sample goes to the ten largest clones. The sample consisted of blood, taken from a patient who underwent chemoradiotherapy. These receptors came from a human donor with HPV-associated anogenital cancer.

The CDR3 protein is CASSHWTGAYEKLFF. In DNA, the CDR3 is TGTGCCAGTAGTCATTGGACAGGGGCGTACGAAAAACTGTTTTTT. The chain carries TRBV19 and TRBJ1-4; 9 positions agree with TRBD1. CDR3 size: 15 residues. Germline assignment: CDR1 LNHDA and CDR2 SQIVND (reference sequence). Trimming took 5 bases from V and 8 from J; bases not matched to a gene: 9.

The CDR3 nucleotides read TGTGCCAGCAGCTTTGACTCGCCCTCCTACTACGAGCAGTACTTC. This translates into CASSFDSPSYYEQYF. The J gene is TRBJ2-7, the V gene TRBV11-2; no reliable D call. Looked up from germline, CDR1 is SGHAT and CDR2 is FQNNGV. V shed 3 bases and J shed 3 bases, with 15 bases lying between them. CDR3 length: 15 residues.

The chain recombines TRBV5-4 with TRBJ2-1; D gene uncertain. Trimming took off 2 bases at V and 4 bases at J, with 7 bases between the two ends. This CDR3 spans 13 amino acids. CDR1 SGHNT and CDR2 YYREEE come from the germline V gene (reference sequence). For the CDR3, the DNA is TGTGCCAGCAGCTTTACAGCATACAATGAGCAGTTCTTC. Its protein is CASSFTAYNEQFF.

This rearrangement joins TRBV28 to TRBJ2-3; TRBD1 aligns across 7 bases. Germline V lookup: CDR1 MDHEN, CDR2 SYDVKM. V was pared by 5 bases and J by 2 bases, with 7 bases of the junction left unmatched. The CDR3 loop spans 15 amino acids. CDR3: CASSAGGDYTDTQYF. The CDR3 bases are TGTGCCAGCAGTGCAGGGGGTGATTACACAGATACGCAGTATTTT.

The chain employs TRBV18 and TRBJ2-3; D may be TRBD2 (5 bases). V shed 6 bases and J shed 4 bases, with 14 bases lying between them. Germline V lookup: CDR1 KGHSH, CDR2 LQKENI. The CDR3 has 14 residues. The CDR3 coding sequence is TGTGCCAGCTCTCGGGAAAGTGGCGCAGATACGCAGTATTTT. It specifies CASSRESGADTQYF.

V usage is TRBV29-1 and J usage is TRBJ2-7, with D possibly being TRBD2 (7 bases). Trimming removed 3 bases at V and 6 bases at J, with 15 bases between. Germline V gene lookup returns CDR1 SQVTM and CDR2 ANQGSEA. The CDR3 contains 13 residues. Here the CDR3 DNA reads TGCAGCGTTGAGGGGGGGGCACGGACCGAGCAGTACTTC. As protein: CSVEGGARTEQYF.

This clone was found once. The V and J genes are TRBV7-2 and TRBJ1-6, with TRBD1 matching over 7 bases. Germline CDR1 SGHTA, CDR2 FQGNSA. CDR3 length equals 15 residues. With 2 bases clipped from V and 8 bases from J, the junction kept 6 bases outside the gene matches. The CDR3 sequence: CASSLRGPGDSPLHF. CDR3 sequence (DNA): TGTGCCAGCAGCTTAAGGGGGCCAGGGGATTCACCCCTCCACTTT. Using reference TRBV7-2 and TRBJ1-6 for the parts outside the CDR3, the full variable domain is GAGVSQSPSNKVTEKGKDVELRCDPISGHTALYWYRQSLGQGLEFLIYFQGNSAPDKSGLPSDRFSAERTGGSVSTLTIQRTQQEDSAVYLCASSLRGPGDSPLHFGNGTRLTVT.

The rearrangement uses TRBV5-1 and TRBJ2-7; the D is unclear. This CDR3 has 14 amino acids. Germline V gives CDR1 SGHRS, CDR2 YFSETQ. V was pared by 7 bases and J by 4 bases, with 18 bases between. The CDR3 spells CASGSTSSTYEQYF. The CDR3 bases are TGCGCCAGCGGCTCCACAAGTAGTACATACGAGCAGTACTTC.

V gene TRBV9 combines with J gene TRBJ1-4; D not certain. The CDR3 runs 16 residues. Germline V gene sequence: CDR1 SGDLS, CDR2 YYNGEE. Trimming pared 5 bases from V and 0 bases from J, leaving 14 bases between. This chain's CDR3 is CASSPKNTATNEKLFF. The CDR3 nucleotides read TGTGCCAGCAGTCCCAAGAATACCGCAACTAATGAAAAACTGTTTTTT.

This chain joins TRBV13 and TRBJ2-7; D not resolved. CDR3 size: 12 residues. CDR1 and CDR2 from the germline V gene are PRHDT and FYEKMQ (reference sequence). The germline V and J ends were trimmed by 5 bases and 7 bases, with 12 bases remaining between them. CDR3 protein: CASSEEVGEQYF. DNA for the CDR3: TGTGCCAGCAGCGAAGAGGTGGGGGAGCAGTACTTC.

This clone came up once. The chain uses TRBV4-3 and TRBJ1-6; D not certain. Trimming took off 4 bases at V and 8 bases at J, with 12 bases between the two ends. Germline lookup yields CDR1 LGHNA and CDR2 YSLEER. This CDR3 has 14 residues. The CDR3 region is CASSPAGGYSPLHF. The CDR3 DNA follows: TGCGCCAGCAGCCCAGCGGGCGGGTATTCACCCCTCCACTTT.

The chain combines TRBV5-1 with TRBJ1-1; a possible D gene is TRBD1 (6 bases). Germline lookup yields CDR1 SGHRS and CDR2 YFSETQ. The CDR3 runs to 14 residues. The V end lost 2 bases, the J end lost 1 base, and 9 bases lay between the germline ends. CDR3 nucleotides: TGCGCCAGCAGCTTCACAGGGCCGAACACTGAAGCTTTCTTT. It yields the protein CASSFTGPNTEAFF.